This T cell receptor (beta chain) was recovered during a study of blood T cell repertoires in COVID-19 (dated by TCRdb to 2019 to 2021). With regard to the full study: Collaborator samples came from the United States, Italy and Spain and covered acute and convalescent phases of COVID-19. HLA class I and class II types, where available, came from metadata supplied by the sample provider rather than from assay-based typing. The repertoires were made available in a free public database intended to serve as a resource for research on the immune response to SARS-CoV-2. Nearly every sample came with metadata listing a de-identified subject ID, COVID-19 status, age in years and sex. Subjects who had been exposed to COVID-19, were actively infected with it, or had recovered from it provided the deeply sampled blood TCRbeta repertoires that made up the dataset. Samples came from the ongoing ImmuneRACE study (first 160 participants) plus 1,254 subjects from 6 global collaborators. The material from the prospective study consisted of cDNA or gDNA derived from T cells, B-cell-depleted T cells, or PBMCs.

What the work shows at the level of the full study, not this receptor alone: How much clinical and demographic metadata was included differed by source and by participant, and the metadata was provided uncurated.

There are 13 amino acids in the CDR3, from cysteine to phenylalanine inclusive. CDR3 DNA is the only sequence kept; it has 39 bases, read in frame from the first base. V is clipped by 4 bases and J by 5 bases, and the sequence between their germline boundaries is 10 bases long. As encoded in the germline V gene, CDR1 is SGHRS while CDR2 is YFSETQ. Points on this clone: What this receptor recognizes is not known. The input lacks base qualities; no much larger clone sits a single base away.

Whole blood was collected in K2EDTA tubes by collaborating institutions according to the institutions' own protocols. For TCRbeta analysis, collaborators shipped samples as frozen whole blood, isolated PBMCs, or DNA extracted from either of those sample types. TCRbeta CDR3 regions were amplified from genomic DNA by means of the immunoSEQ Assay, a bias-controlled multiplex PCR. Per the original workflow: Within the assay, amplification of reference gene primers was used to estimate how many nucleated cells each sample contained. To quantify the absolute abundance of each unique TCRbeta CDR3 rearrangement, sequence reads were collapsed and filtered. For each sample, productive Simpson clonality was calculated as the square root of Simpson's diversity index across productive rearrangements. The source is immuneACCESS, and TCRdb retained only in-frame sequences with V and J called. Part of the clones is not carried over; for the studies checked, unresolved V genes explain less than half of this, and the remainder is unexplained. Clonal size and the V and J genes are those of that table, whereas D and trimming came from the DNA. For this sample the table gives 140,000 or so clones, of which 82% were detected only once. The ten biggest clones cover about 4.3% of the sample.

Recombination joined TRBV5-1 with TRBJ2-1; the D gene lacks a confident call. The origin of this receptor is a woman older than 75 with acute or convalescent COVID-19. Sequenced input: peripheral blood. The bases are TGCGCCAGCAGCCAGGAAACACACAATGAGCAGTTCTTC. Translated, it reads CASSQETHNEQFF. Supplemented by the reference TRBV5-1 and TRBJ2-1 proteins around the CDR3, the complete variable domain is KAGVTQTPRYLIKTRGQQVTLSCSPISGHRSVSWYQQTPGQGLQFLFEYFSETQRNKGNFPGRFSGRQFSNSRSEMNVSTLELGDSALYLCASSQETHNEQFFGPGTRLTVL.